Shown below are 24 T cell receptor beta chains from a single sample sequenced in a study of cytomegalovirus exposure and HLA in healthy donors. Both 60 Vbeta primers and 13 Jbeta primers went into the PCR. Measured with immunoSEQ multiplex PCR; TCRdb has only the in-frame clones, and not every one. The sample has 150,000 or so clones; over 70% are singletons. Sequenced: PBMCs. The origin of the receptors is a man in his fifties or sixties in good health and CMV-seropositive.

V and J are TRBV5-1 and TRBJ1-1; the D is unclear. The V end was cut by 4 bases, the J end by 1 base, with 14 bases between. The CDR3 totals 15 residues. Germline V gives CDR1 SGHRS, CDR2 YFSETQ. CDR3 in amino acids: CASSNLGSRNTEAFF. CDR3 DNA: TGCGCCAGCAGCAACCTAGGATCCAGGAACACTGAAGCTTTCTTT.

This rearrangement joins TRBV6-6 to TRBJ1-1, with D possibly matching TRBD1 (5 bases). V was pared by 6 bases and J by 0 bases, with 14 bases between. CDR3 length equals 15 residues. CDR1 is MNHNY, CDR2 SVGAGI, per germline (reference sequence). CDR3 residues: CASSQIWGVNTEAFF. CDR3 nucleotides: TGTGCCAGCAGCCAAATATGGGGGGTGAACACTGAAGCTTTCTTT.

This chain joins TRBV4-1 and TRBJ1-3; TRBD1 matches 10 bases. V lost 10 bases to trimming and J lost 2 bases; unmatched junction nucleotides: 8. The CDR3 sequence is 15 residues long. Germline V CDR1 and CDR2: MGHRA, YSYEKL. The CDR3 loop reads CATLPGQGPGNTIYF. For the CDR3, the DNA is TGCGCCACCCTCCCGGGACAGGGGCCTGGAAACACCATATATTTT.

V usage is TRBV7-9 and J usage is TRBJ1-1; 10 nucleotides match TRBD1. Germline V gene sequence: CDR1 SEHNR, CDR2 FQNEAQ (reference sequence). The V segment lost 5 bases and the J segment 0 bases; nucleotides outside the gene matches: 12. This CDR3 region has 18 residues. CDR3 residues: CASSPARTGGLMNTEAFF. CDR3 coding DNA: TGTGCCAGCAGCCCCGCTCGGACAGGGGGGCTTATGAACACTGAAGCTTTCTTT.

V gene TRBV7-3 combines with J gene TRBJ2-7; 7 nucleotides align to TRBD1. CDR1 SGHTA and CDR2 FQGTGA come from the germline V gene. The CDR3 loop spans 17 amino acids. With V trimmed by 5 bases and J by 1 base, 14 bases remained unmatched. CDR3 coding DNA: TGTGCCAGCAGCCCGGGACAGCTGCAGAAGGGATCCTACGAGCAGTACTTC. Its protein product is CASSPGQLQKGSYEQYF.

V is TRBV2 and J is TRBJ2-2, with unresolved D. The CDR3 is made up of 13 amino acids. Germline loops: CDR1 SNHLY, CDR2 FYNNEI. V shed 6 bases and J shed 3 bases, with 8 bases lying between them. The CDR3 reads CASSPTDTGELFF. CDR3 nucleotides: TGTGCCAGCAGCCCCACAGACACCGGGGAGCTGTTTTTT.

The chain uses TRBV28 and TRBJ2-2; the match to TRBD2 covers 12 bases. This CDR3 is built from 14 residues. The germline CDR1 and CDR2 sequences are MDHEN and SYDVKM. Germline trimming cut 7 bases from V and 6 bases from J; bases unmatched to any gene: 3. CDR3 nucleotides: TGTGCCAGCACTAGCGGGGGGGCGCCCGGGGAGCTGTTTTTT. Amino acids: CASTSGGAPGELFF.

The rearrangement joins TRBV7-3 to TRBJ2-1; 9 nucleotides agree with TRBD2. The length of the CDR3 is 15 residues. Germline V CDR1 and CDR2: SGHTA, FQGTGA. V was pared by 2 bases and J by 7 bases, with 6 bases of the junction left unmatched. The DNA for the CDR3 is TGTGCCAGCAGCTTAGGGCGGGGGGGGGAGAATGAGCAGTTCTTC. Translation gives CASSLGRGGENEQFF.

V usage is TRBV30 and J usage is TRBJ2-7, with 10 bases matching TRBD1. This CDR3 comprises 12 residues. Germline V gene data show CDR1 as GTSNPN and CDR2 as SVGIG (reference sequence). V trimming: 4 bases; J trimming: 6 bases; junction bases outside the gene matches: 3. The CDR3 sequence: CAWTRTGGEQYF. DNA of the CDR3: TGTGCCTGGACTAGGACAGGGGGCGAGCAGTACTTC.

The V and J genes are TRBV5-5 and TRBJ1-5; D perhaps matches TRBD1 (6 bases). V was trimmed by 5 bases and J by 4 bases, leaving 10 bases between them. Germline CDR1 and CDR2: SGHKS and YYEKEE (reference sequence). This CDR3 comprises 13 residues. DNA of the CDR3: TGTGCCAGCAGTCCGGGACAAAATCAGCCCCAGCATTTT. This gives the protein CASSPGQNQPQHF.

As DNA, the CDR3 is TGTGCCAGCAGCCCTCTAGCGGTAGTTTACTCCTACAATGAGCAGTTCTTC. This translates into CASSPLAVVYSYNEQFF. The rearrangement joins TRBV9 to TRBJ2-1; 7 bases match TRBD2. Germline trimming cut 4 bases from V and 0 bases from J; bases unmatched to any gene: 10. Germline V gene lookup returns CDR1 SGDLS and CDR2 YYNGEE. This CDR3 is built from 17 residues.

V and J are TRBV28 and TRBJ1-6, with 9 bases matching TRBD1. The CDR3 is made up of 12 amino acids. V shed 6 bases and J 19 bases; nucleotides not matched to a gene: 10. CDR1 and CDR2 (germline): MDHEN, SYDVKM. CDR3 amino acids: CASSSRPGQGHF. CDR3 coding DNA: TGTGCCAGCAGCTCCCGACCGGGACAGGGACACTTT.

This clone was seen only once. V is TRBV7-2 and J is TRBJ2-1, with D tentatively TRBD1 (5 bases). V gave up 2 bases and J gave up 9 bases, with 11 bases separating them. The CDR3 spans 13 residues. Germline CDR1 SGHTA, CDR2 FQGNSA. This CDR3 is CASSLRQGGEQFF. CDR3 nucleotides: TGTGCCAGCAGCTTAAGGCAGGGTGGTGAGCAGTTCTTC.

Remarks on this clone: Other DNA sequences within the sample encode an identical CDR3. As DNA, the CDR3 is TGTGCCAGCAGTTACACAGATACGCAGTATTTT. This translates into CASSYTDTQYF. The chain employs TRBV2 and TRBJ2-3, with no clear D. From germline, CDR1 is SNHLY and CDR2 FYNNEI. Trimming left V 5 bases short and J 2 bases short, with 2 bases between. The CDR3 sequence is 11 residues long. Full variable domain (outside the CDR3, taken from reference TRBV2 and TRBJ2-3): EPEVTQTPSHQVTQMGQEVILRCVPISNHLYFYWYRQILGQKVEFLVSFYNNEISEKSEIFDDQFSVERPDGSNFTLKIRSTKLEDSAMYFCASSYTDTQYFGPGTRLTVL.

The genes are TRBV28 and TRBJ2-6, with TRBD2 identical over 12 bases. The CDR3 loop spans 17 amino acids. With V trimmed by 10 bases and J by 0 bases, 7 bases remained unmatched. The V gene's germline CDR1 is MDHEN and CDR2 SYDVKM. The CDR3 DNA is TGTGCCACCCTAGCGGGAGGGCCTTACTCTGGGGCCAACGTCCTGACTTTC. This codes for CATLAGGPYSGANVLTF.

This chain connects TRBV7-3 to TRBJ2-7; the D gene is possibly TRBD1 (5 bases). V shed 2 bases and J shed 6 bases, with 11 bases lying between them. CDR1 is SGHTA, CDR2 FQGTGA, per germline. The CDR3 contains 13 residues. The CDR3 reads CASSLASGSEQYF. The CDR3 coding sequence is TGTGCCAGCAGCTTAGCGTCAGGGTCCGAGCAGTACTTC.

Here the CDR3 DNA reads TGTGCCAGCAGCTTAGCGCAGATAAACACTGAAGCTTTCTTT. It is translated as CASSLAQINTEAFF. The chain joins TRBV7-2 to TRBJ1-1, with no clear D. CDR1 and CDR2 (germline): SGHTA, FQGNSA. This CDR3 has 14 residues. Trimming took 0 bases from V and 2 from J, leaving 7 bases between them.

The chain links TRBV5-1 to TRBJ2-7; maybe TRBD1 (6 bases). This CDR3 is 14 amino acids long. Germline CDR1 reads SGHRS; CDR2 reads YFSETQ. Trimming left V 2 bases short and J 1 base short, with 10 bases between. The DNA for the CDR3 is TGCGCCAGCAGCTTAATACAGGGTTCCTACGAGCAGTACTTC. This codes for CASSLIQGSYEQYF.

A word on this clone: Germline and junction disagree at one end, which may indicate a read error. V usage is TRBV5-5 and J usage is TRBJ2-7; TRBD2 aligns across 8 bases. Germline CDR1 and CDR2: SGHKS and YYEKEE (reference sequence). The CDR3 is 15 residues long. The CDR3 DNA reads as TGTGCCAGCATTCTCGGGGGGGGCGCCCCCTATGAGCAGTACTTC. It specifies CASILGGGAPYEQYF.

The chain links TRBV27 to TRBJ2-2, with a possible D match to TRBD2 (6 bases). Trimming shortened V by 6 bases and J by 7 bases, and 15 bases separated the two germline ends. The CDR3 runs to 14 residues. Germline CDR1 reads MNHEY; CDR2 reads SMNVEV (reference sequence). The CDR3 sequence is CASSTQGGIGELFF. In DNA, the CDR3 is TGTGCCAGCAGCACCCAAGGAGGGATCGGGGAGCTGTTTTTT.

The CDR3 loop is CASRAAERTEAFF. The CDR3 coding sequence is TGTGCCAGCAGGGCGGCGGAGCGTACTGAAGCTTTCTTT. V is TRBV28 and J is TRBJ1-1; D is unresolved. The CDR3 has 13 residues. In germline, CDR1 is MDHEN, CDR2 SYDVKM. V lost 6 bases and J lost 5, with 13 bases in between.

The CDR3 reads CSVGRTVSSYEQYF. DNA of the CDR3: TGCAGCGTTGGAAGGACTGTCAGCTCCTACGAGCAGTACTTC. V gene TRBV29-1 combines with J gene TRBJ2-7; maybe TRBD2 (5 bases). Germline V gene data show CDR1 as SQVTM and CDR2 as ANQGSEA. V dropped 4 bases and J dropped 0 bases, with 13 bases sitting between them. CDR3 size: 14 residues.

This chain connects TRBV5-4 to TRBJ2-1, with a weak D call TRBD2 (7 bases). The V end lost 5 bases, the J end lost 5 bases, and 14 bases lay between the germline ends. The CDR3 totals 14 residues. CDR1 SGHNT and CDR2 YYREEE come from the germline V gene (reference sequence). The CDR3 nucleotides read TGTGCCAGCAGTGGTGGGGGGGGCGACAATGAGCAGTTCTTC. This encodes CASSGGGGDNEQFF.

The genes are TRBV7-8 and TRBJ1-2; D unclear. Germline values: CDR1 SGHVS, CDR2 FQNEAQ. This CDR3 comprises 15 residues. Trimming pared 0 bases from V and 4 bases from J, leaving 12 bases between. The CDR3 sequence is CASSLAPRGPYGYTF. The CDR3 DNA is TGTGCCAGCAGCTTAGCGCCCCGCGGCCCCTATGGCTACACCTTC.